This T cell receptor beta chain was sequenced in a study of neurological immune-mediated disorders. Germline V gene sequence: CDR1 DFQATT, CDR2 SNEGSKA (reference sequence). Trimming removed 5 bases from V and 7 bases from J; junction bases left unmatched: 20. This CDR3 region has 18 residues. Each sorted-subset library came from 1 million CD4+ or CD8+ T cells. TCRdb reanalysed the 5' RACE reads using MiXCR and keeps one entry per CDR3 protein. The sample carries roughly 29,000 distinct CDR3 sequences, approximately 20% recorded once. This clonotype has a count of ten or more. Material: CD4+ T cells from blood. The V and J genes are TRBV20-1 and TRBJ2-1; 10 nucleotides agree with TRBD2. The TCR sequence derives from a man over 45 with HTLV-1-associated myelopathy (HAM/TSP). The CDR3 DNA reads TGCAGTGCTCAGGGAGGGGCTAGCGGGAGAACCAGGTTGAATGAGCAGTTCTTC. This gives the protein CSAQGGASGRTRLNEQFF.